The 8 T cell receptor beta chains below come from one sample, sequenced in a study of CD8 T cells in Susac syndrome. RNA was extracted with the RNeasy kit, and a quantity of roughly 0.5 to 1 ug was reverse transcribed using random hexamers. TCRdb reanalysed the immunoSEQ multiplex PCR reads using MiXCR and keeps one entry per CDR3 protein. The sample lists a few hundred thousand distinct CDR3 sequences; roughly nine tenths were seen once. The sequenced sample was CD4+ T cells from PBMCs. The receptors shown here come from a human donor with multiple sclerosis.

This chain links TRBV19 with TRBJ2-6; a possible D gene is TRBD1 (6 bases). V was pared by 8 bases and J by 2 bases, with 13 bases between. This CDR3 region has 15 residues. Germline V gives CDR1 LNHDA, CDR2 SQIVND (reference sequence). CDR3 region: CASYPGDAGANVLTF. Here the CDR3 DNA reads TGTGCCAGTTACCCAGGGGACGCTGGGGCCAACGTCCTGACTTTC.

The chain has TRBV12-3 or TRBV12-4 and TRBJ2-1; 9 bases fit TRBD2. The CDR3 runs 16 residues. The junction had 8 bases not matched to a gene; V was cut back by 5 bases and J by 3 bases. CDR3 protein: CASSRISGGFYNEQFF. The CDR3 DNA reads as TGTGCCAGCAGTCGAATTAGCGGGGGTTTCTACAATGAGCAGTTCTTC.

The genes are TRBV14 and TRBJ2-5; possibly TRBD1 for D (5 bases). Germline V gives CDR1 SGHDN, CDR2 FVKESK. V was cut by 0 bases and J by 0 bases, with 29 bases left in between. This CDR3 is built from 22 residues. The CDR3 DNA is TGTGCCAGCAGCCAAGATTTAAAGCGACAGTTTTCCACCTCTAGGTACCAAGAGACCCAGTACTTC. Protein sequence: CASSQDLKRQFSTSRYQETQYF.

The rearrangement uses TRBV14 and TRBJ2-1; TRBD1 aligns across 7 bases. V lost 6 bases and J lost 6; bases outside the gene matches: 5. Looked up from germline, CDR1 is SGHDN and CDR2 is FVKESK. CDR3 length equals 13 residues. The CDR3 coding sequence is TGTGCCAGCAGGAGACAGGGCGCCAATGAGCAGTTCTTC. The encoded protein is CASRRQGANEQFF.

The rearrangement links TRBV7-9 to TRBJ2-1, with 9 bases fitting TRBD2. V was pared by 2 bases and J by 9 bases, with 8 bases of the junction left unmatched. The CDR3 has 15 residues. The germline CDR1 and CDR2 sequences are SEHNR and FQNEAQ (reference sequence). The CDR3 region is CASSLILAGTLEQFF. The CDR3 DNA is TGTGCCAGCAGCTTAATACTAGCGGGCACACTTGAGCAGTTCTTC.

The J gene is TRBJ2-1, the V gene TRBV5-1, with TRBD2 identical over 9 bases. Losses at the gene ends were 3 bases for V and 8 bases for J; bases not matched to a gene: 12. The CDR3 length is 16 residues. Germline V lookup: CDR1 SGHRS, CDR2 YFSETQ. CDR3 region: CASSSTSGPGLDEQFF. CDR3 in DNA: TGCGCCAGCAGCTCGACTAGCGGACCAGGGTTGGATGAGCAGTTCTTC.

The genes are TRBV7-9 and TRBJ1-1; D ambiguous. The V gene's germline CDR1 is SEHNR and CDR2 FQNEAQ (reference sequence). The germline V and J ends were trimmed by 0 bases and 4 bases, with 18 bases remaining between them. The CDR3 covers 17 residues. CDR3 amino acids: CASSLAVAARDSTEAFF. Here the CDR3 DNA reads TGTGCCAGCAGCTTAGCAGTGGCAGCCCGGGATAGCACTGAAGCTTTCTTT.

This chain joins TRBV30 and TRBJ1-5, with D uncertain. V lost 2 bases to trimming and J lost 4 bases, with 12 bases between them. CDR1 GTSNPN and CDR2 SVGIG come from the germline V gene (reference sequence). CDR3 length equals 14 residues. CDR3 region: CAWSYRIPNQPQHF. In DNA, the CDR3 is TGTGCCTGGAGTTACCGCATTCCGAATCAGCCCCAGCATTTT.